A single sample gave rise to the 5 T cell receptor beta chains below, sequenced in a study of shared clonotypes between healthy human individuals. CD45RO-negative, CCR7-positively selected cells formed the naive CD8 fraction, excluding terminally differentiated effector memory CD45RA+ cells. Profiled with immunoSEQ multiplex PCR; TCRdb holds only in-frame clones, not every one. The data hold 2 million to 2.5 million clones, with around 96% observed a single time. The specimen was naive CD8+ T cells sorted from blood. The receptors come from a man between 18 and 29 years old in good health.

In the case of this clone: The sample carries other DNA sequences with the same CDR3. The CDR3, as DNA: TGTGCCAGCAGAACAGGAAATTCACCCCTCCACTTT. It specifies CASRTGNSPLHF. This chain joins TRBV7-9 and TRBJ1-6, with TRBD1 as a possible D gene (5 bases). Germline CDR1 reads SEHNR; CDR2 reads FQNEAQ (reference sequence). The V gene lost 6 bases and the J gene lost 7 bases, with 7 bases spanning the gap. The length of the CDR3 is 12 residues.

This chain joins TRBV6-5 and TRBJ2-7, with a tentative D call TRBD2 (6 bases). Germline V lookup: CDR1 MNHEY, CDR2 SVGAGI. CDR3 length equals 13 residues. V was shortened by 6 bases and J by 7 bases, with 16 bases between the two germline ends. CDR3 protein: CASRRLVFGEQYF. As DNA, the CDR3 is TGTGCCAGCAGGAGACTAGTATTTGGGGAGCAGTACTTC.

The CDR3 loop is CAWSGGQGAITEAFF. The DNA of the CDR3 is TGTGCCTGGAGTGGAGGACAGGGGGCGATCACTGAAGCTTTCTTT. This chain uses TRBV30 with TRBJ1-1, with 11 bases identical to TRBD1. CDR3 length: 15 amino acids. Germline-derived CDR1 and CDR2 are GTSNPN and SVGIG (reference sequence). J was trimmed by 4 bases and V by 1 base; bases with no gene match: 5.

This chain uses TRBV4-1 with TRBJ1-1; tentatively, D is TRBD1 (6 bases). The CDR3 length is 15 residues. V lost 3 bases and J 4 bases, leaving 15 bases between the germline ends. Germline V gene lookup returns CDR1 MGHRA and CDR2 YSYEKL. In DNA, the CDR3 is TGCGCCAGCAGCCACTTACAGGGTCAGTCCACTGAAGCTTTCTTT. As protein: CASSHLQGQSTEAFF.

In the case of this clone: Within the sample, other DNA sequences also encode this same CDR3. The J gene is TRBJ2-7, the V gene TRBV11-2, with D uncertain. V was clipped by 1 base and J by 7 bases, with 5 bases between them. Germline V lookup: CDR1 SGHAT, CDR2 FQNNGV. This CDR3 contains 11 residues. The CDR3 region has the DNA TGTGCCAGCAGCTTAGGGTTGGAGCAGTACTTC. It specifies CASSLGLEQYF.